This T cell receptor (beta chain) is drawn from a study of tumor-infiltrating lymphocytes in primary liver carcinoma. Trimming stripped 2 bases from V and 6 bases from J, with 7 bases between. CDR1 MDHEN and CDR2 SYDVKM come from the germline V gene. The CDR3 covers 12 residues. The input was 400 to 500 ng total RNA; TCR beta cDNA was made from it with a constant-region primer. What produced the TCR beta libraries was three nested multiplex PCR rounds using slightly modified ARM-PCR. The two initial PCR rounds, around 11 cycles each, used TRBV1-TRBV30 forward and C-beta reverse primers. TCRdb analysed the multiplex PCR reads with MiXCR anew, one entry per CDR3 protein. The table has 70,000 to 95,000 distinct CDR3 sequences, 60% to 80% seen once. This clonotype has ten or more counts. Scientists recovered RNA and DNA together from about 21-30 mg of unsorted bulk tissue.

The V call is TRBV28, the J call TRBJ1-1; possible D gene TRBD1, 5 bases. The clonotype was recovered from a man aged 40-49 years with primary liver carcinoma and hepatitis B virus infection. The material sequenced was liver tumor tissue from sampling region 4. Subset described: tumor region T4, right-lateral pole. The CDR3 DNA reads TGTGCCAGCAGTTTACAGGGCGCTGAAGCTTTCTTT. This encodes CASSLQGAEAFF.